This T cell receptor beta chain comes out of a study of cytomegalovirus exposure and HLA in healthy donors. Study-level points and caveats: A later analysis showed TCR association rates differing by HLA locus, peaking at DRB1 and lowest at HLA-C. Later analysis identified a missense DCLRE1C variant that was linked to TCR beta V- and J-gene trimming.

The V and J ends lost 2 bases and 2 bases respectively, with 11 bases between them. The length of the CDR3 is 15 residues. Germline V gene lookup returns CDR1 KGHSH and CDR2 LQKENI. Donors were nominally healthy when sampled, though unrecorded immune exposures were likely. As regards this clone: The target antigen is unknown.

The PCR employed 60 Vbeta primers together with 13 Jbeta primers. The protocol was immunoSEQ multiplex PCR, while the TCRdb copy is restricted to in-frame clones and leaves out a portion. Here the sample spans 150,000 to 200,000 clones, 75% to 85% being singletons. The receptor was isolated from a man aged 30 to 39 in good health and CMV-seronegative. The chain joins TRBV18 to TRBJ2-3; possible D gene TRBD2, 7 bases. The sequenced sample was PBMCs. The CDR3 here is CASSPAGAPTDTQYF. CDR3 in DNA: TGTGCCAGCTCACCAGCGGGGGCGCCCACAGATACGCAGTATTTT.